The entry below describes one TCR beta chain. Its antigen is unidentified. The sample is drawn from a study of T cell repertoires in cytomegalovirus infection. Overall study context: Used in the study were CMV epitopes, some recently identified and HLA-C-restricted, others well-studied and HLA-B-restricted. Carrying CMV and the relevant HLA type showed in public TCR beta signatures.

TCRdb used MiXCR to reprocess the reads, holding one entry per CDR3 protein. The profile shows around 500,000 distinct CDR3 sequences, about 39% of them singletons. The length of the CDR3 is 16 residues. Germline CDR1 and CDR2: SGHVS and FNYEAQ. With 3 bases removed from V and 1 base from J, the gap between germline ends came to 12 bases. General study points: There were carriers of CMV plus the relevant HLA, and cumulative public TCR beta family frequency identified them. HLA-C-restricted, CMV-specific TCR beta clonotypes were dominant ex vivo.

Sequenced here: cultured PBMCs, sampled from culture after CMV antigen stimulation. J is TRBJ2-2 and V is TRBV7-6; D unresolved. The sequence was collected from a human donor in good health (CMV status not recorded). Some clones in this sample may be carry-over from other donors' samples. In DNA form, the CDR3 reads TGTGCCAGCAGCTTCGGTGTACTGCGGAACACCGGGGAGCTGTTTTTT. This codes for CASSFGVLRNTGELFF. Together with reference TRBV7-6 and TRBJ2-2, the CDR3 gives the full variable domain: GAGVSQSPRYKVTKRGQDVALRCDPISGHVSLYWYRQALGQGPEFLTYFNYEAQQDKSGLPNDRFSAERPEGSISTLTIQRTEQRDSAMYRCASSFGVLRNTGELFFGEGSRLTVL.